This T cell receptor beta chain emerged from a study of cytomegalovirus exposure and HLA in healthy donors. Looking at the study overall: Assignment to the Caucasian-associated ancestry cluster applied to around four fifths of the approximately 400 genotyped donors.

As for this clone: Its antigen is undetermined.

V gave up 5 bases and J gave up 3 bases; unmatched junction bases: 9. Per the germline V gene, CDR1 is LNHDA and CDR2 is SQIVND (reference sequence). The CDR3 runs 15 residues. The PCR was carried out with 60 Vbeta primers and 13 Jbeta primers. Profiled with immunoSEQ multiplex PCR; TCRdb holds only in-frame clones, not every one. This repertoire shows roughly 200,000 clones, 65% to 85% found once; its top ten account for just under 3%. Study outcomes and limitations: One variant, a missense change in DCLRE1C, was linked in a later analysis to TCR beta V- and J-gene trimming.

This TCR was sampled from a woman aged 25 to 39 in good health and CMV-seronegative. The J gene is TRBJ1-1, the V gene TRBV19, with 7 bases fitting TRBD1. The specimen was PBMCs. Here the CDR3 reads CASSARQGWDTEAFF. The DNA of the CDR3 is TGTGCCAGTAGTGCTCGACAGGGCTGGGACACTGAAGCTTTCTTT.